The next 21 T cell receptor beta chains were all read from a single sample in a study of cytomegalovirus exposure and HLA in healthy donors. Amplification used 60 Vbeta primers and 13 Jbeta primers. Here immunoSEQ multiplex PCR was the method, and the copy in TCRdb shows in-frame clones only, minus some. The profile shows roughly 100,000 clones, 65% to 90% of them singletons. What was sequenced was PBMCs. The receptors were gathered from a man between 50 and 59 years old in good health and CMV-seronegative.

This chain connects TRBV4-1 to TRBJ2-3, with 13 bases lining up with TRBD2. With 3 bases clipped from V and 1 base from J, the junction kept 4 bases outside the gene matches. Germline V gene data show CDR1 as MGHRA and CDR2 as YSYEKL. This CDR3 is built from 17 residues. The CDR3 sequence is CASSQIGTSGGTDTQYF. The CDR3 region has the DNA TGCGCCAGCAGCCAGATCGGGACTAGCGGGGGCACAGATACGCAGTATTTT.

This rearrangement joins TRBV9 to TRBJ1-2, with 8 bases lining up with TRBD1. The V and J ends lost 2 bases and 4 bases, in that order; junction bases with no gene match: 7. This CDR3 contains 15 residues. The V gene's germline CDR1 is SGDLS and CDR2 YYNGEE. CDR3 residues: CASSVDGQGFYGYTF. CDR3 bases: TGTGCCAGCAGCGTGGACGGACAGGGATTCTATGGCTACACCTTC.

V and J are TRBV6-5 and TRBJ1-3; 7 bases map to TRBD1. The germline CDR1 and CDR2 sequences are MNHEY and SVGAGI. V shed 6 bases and J 4 bases; nucleotides not matched to a gene: 6. The CDR3 covers 14 residues. This chain's CDR3 is CASRPSGQGNTIYF. The CDR3 nucleotides read TGTGCCAGCAGACCGTCGGGACAGGGAAACACCATATATTTT.

The chain carries TRBV6-5 and TRBJ1-1; 9 nucleotides align to TRBD1. V was clipped by 4 bases and J by 6 bases; unmatched bases: 6. Germline V gene data show CDR1 as MNHEY and CDR2 as SVGAGI. The length of the CDR3 is 14 residues. CDR3 sequence (DNA): TGTGCCAGCAGTTTCACAGGGGGCGTCGCTGAAGCTTTCTTT. It yields the protein CASSFTGGVAEAFF.

The CDR3 protein is CASSKQGTLPLREKLFF. For the CDR3, the DNA is TGTGCCAGCAGCAAACAGGGGACACTTCCTTTAAGGGAAAAACTGTTTTTT. The chain couples TRBV21-1 to TRBJ1-4; the table assigns TRBD1, which was not confirmed against the DNA. TRBV21-1 is reported as a pseudogene. This CDR3 is 17 amino acids long.

The rearrangement links TRBV5-1 to TRBJ2-3; possible D gene TRBD2, 6 bases. The ends were cut back, 3 bases at V and 2 bases at J, with 16 bases in the middle. Germline V gene lookup returns CDR1 SGHRS and CDR2 YFSETQ. The CDR3 sequence is 16 residues long. This CDR3 reads CASSSAGSANTDTQYF. CDR3 DNA: TGCGCCAGCAGCTCGGCGGGAAGCGCCAACACAGATACGCAGTATTTT.

The genes are TRBV5-1 and TRBJ1-2; weak D call: TRBD1 (6 bases). The CDR3 covers 16 residues. The V end lost 0 bases, the J end lost 0 bases, and 12 bases lay between the germline ends. Germline CDR1 is SGHRS and CDR2 is YFSETQ. CDR3 DNA: TGCGCCAGCAGCTTGGGGACAGCCATAGCTAACTATGGCTACACCTTC. The encoded protein is CASSLGTAIANYGYTF.

The chain is built from TRBV18 and TRBJ2-5; 10 nucleotides line up with TRBD1. J gave up 9 bases and V 3 bases, and 13 bases lay outside the gene matches. Germline lookup yields CDR1 KGHSH and CDR2 LQKENI. The length of the CDR3 is 16 residues. CDR3 DNA sequence: TGTGCCAGCTCACCCGGACAGGGGGGGTCCGGGCGGCCCCAGTACTTC. Translation: CASSPGQGGSGRPQYF.

This clone was recorded a few times. The V and J genes are TRBV7-6 and TRBJ1-1, with TRBD1 as a possible D gene (5 bases). The ends were cut back, 1 base at V and 3 bases at J, with 9 bases in the middle. The CDR3 runs to 14 residues. Per germline, CDR1 SGHVS and CDR2 FNYEAQ. The CDR3 coding sequence is TGTGCCAGCAGCTTAGGGGGGGAGGACACTGAAGCTTTCTTT. As protein: CASSLGGEDTEAFF.

CDR3 loop: CSVDGGDSTQYF. In DNA, the CDR3 is TGCAGCGTTGATGGGGGGGATAGTACGCAGTATTTT. The V call is TRBV29-1, the J call TRBJ2-3; 7 bases are shared with TRBD2. Germline V gene lookup returns CDR1 SQVTM and CDR2 ANQGSEA. CDR3 length: 12 amino acids. The V and J ends lost 3 bases and 8 bases, in that order; junction bases with no gene match: 5.

The V call is TRBV18, the J call TRBJ1-1; 8 positions match TRBD1. Germline CDR1 is KGHSH and CDR2 is LQKENI. V lost 6 bases, J lost 4 bases, and 4 bases stayed unmatched. The CDR3 has 13 residues. CDR3 DNA: TGTGCCAGCTCCCAGGGGGCGACCACTGAAGCTTTCTTT. Translation: CASSQGATTEAFF.

The chain recombines TRBV29-1 with TRBJ1-3; unclear D gene. Germline-derived CDR1 and CDR2 are SQVTM and ANQGSEA. This CDR3 comprises 13 residues. V lost 6 bases and J lost 0, with 9 bases in between. This CDR3 reads CSVATSSGNTIYF. The DNA of the CDR3 is TGCAGCGTCGCCACAAGCTCTGGAAACACCATATATTTT.

This clone was seen a few times. The genes are TRBV11-2 and TRBJ1-1; 7 bases line up with TRBD1. Germline values: CDR1 SGHAT, CDR2 FQNNGV. The CDR3 runs 12 residues. J lost 4 bases, V lost 7 bases, and 3 bases had no gene match. The CDR3: CASISGGTEAFF. CDR3 nucleotide sequence: TGTGCCAGCATCTCAGGGGGCACTGAAGCTTTCTTT.

V usage is TRBV11-2 and J usage is TRBJ2-5; weak D call: TRBD2 (6 bases). CDR3 length: 15 residues. The V gene's germline CDR1 is SGHAT and CDR2 FQNNGV. Trimming took off 1 base at V and 2 bases at J, with 11 bases between the two ends. CDR3 residues: CASSLGTGRQETQYF. In DNA form, the CDR3 reads TGTGCCAGCAGCTTAGGGACGGGGAGGCAAGAGACCCAGTACTTC. Full variable domain (rest looked up from reference TRBV11-2 and TRBJ2-5): EAGVAQSPRYKIIEKRQSVAFWCNPISGHATLYWYQQILGQGPKLLIQFQNNGVVDDSQLPKDRFSAERLKGVDSTLKIQPAKLEDSAVYLCASSLGTGRQETQYFGPGTRLLVL.

V and J are TRBV10-3 and TRBJ1-1, with TRBD1 matching over 7 bases. Germline-derived CDR1 and CDR2 are ENHRY and SYGVKD. The CDR3 runs 16 residues. Losses at the gene ends were 8 bases for V and 4 bases for J; bases not matched to a gene: 16. The CDR3 DNA sequence: TGTGCCATCGGCACGACAGGGAGTACCCCGGGCACTGAAGCTTTCTTT. Protein sequence: CAIGTTGSTPGTEAFF.

On this clone itself: Other nucleotide sequences in the sample specify the same CDR3. The chain is built from TRBV27 and TRBJ2-3; tentative D call: TRBD2 (6 bases). V lost 6 bases to trimming and J lost 2 bases, with 15 bases between them. This CDR3 has 15 residues. CDR1 and CDR2 from the germline V gene are MNHEY and SMNVEV (reference sequence). The CDR3 sequence is CASRALGGHTDTQYF. For the CDR3, the DNA is TGTGCCAGCAGAGCCCTGGGGGGTCACACAGATACGCAGTATTTT.

This clone was recorded a few times. The J gene is TRBJ2-3, the V gene TRBV6-1, with TRBD2 identical over 14 bases. J was trimmed by 5 bases and V by 6 bases; bases with no gene match: 4. The CDR3 has 15 residues. CDR1 is MNHNS, CDR2 SASEGT, per germline. CDR3 in DNA: TGTGCCAGCAGAGGACTAGCGGGGGGAGGAGATACGCAGTATTTT. This sequence encodes CASRGLAGGGDTQYF.

This chain uses TRBV5-1 with TRBJ1-4; possibly TRBD1 for D (6 bases). V was cut by 4 bases and J by 6 bases, with 13 bases left in between. The CDR3 extends over 14 amino acids. The V gene's germline CDR1 is SGHRS and CDR2 YFSETQ. The DNA of the CDR3 is TGCGCCAGCAGCCTCAGGGGAGCCGATGAAAAACTGTTTTTT. Its protein product is CASSLRGADEKLFF.

This clone was seen a single time. The chain recombines TRBV19 with TRBJ1-1, with 8 bases aligning to TRBD1. Germline V CDR1 and CDR2: LNHDA, SQIVND (reference sequence). The CDR3 has 14 residues. V lost 4 bases and J lost 12; bases outside the gene matches: 13. CDR3 in DNA: TGTGCCAGTAGTACCCCCACGGGGACAGGACGACCTTTCTTT. Its translation: CASSTPTGTGRPFF.

The gene calls are TRBV6-5 and TRBJ2-7; D might be TRBD1 (6 bases). Trimming removed 5 bases at V and 3 bases at J, with 17 bases between. Per germline, CDR1 MNHEY and CDR2 SVGAGI. This CDR3 is built from 15 residues. Written as DNA, the CDR3 is TGTGCCAGCAGTGCCCAGGGGCTAAGGGACTACGAGCAGTACTTC. Its protein product is CASSAQGLRDYEQYF.

This chain connects TRBV11-3 to TRBJ2-5, with D possibly matching TRBD1 (6 bases). V lost 5 bases and J 3 bases, leaving 10 bases between the germline ends. The length of the CDR3 is 13 residues. Germline V lookup: CDR1 SGHNT, CDR2 YENEEA. The CDR3 DNA follows: TGTGCCAGCAGCCCTCGGACAGAAGAGACCCAGTACTTC. This sequence encodes CASSPRTEETQYF. The whole variable domain, remainder taken from reference TRBV11-3 and TRBJ2-5, is EAGVVQSPRYKIIEKKQPVAFWCNPISGHNTLYWYLQNLGQGPELLIRYENEEAVDDSQLPKDRFSAERLKGVDSTLKIQPAELGDSAVYLCASSPRTEETQYFGPGTRLLVL.